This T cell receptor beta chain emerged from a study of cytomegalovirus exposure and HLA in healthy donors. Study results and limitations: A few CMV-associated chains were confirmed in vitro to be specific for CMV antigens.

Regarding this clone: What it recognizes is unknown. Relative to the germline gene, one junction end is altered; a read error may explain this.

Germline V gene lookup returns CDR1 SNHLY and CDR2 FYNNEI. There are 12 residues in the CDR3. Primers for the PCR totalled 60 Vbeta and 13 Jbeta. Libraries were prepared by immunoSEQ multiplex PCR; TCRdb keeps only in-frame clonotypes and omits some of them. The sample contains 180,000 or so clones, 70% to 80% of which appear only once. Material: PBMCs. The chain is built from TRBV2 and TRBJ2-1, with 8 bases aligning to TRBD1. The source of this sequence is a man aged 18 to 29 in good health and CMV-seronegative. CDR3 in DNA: TGTGCCAGCGGGGGACTCGGGACAGGTTCGGTCTTC. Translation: CASGGLGTGSVF.